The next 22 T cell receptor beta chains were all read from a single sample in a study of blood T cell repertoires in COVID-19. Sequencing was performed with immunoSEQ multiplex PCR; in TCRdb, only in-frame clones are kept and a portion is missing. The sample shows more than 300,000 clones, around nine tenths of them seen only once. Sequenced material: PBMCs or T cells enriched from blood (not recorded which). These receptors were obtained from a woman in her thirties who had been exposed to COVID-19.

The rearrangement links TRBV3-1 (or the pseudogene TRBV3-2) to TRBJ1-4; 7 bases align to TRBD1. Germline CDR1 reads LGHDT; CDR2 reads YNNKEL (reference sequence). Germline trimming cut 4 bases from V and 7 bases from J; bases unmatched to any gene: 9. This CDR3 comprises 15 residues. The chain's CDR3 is CASSPADRFLEKLFF. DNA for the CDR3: TGTGCCAGCAGCCCCGCGGACAGGTTTCTTGAAAAACTGTTTTTT.

The CDR3 region has the DNA TGTGCCAGCAGCATCCGGGAAGGCAATCAGCCCCAGCATTTT. It yields the protein CASSIREGNQPQHF. This chain joins TRBV7-2 and TRBJ1-5; D call uncertain. This CDR3 has 14 amino acids. V lost 5 bases to trimming and J lost 2 bases, with 10 bases between them. Looked up from germline, CDR1 is SGHTA and CDR2 is FQGNSA.

The CDR3, as DNA: TGCGCCAGCTTCGAGGGGGCAGGGAACACTGAAGCTTTCTTT. It encodes CASFEGAGNTEAFF. The chain recombines TRBV5-1 with TRBJ1-1; 7 bases map to TRBD1. The CDR3 length is 14 residues. The germline gives CDR1 SGHRS, CDR2 YFSETQ. Trimming removed 7 bases from V and 1 base from J; junction bases left unmatched: 7.

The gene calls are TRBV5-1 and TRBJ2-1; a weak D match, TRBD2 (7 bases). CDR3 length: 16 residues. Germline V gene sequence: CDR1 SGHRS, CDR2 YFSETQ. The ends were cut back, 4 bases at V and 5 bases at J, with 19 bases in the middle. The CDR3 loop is CASSQSGGLRHNEQFF. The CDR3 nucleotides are TGCGCCAGCAGCCAATCGGGGGGCTTGAGACACAATGAGCAGTTCTTC.

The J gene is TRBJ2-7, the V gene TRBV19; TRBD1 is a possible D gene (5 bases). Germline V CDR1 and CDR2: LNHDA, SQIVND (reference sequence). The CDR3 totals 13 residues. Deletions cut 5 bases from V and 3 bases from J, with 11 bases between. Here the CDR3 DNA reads TGTGCCAGTAGTGTAGGACACAACTACGAGCAGTACTTC. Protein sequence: CASSVGHNYEQYF. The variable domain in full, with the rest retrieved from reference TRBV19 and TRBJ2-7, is DGGITQSPKYLFRKEGQNVTLSCEQNLNHDAMYWYRQDPGQGLRLIYYSQIVNDFQKGDIAEGYSVSREKKESFPLTVTSAQKNPTAFYLCASSVGHNYEQYFGPGTRLTVT.

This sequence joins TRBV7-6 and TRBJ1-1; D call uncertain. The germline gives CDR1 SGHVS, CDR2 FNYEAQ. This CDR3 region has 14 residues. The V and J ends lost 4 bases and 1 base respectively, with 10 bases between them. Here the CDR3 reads CASSSSRGNTEAFF. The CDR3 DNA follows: TGTGCCAGCAGCTCCTCTCGGGGGAACACTGAAGCTTTCTTT.

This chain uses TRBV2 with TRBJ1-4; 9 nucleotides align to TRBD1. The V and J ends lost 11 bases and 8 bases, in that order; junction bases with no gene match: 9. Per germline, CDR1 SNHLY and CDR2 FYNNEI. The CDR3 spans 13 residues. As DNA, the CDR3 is TGTGCCGGACGACAGGGGGTTTACGAAAAACTGTTTTTT. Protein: CAGRQGVYEKLFF.

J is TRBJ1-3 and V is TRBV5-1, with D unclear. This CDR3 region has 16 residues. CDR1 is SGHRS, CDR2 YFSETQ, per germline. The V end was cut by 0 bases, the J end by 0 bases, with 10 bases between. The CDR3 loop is CASSLAARNSGNTIYF. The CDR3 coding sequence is TGCGCCAGCAGCTTGGCCGCCAGGAACTCTGGAAACACCATATATTTT.

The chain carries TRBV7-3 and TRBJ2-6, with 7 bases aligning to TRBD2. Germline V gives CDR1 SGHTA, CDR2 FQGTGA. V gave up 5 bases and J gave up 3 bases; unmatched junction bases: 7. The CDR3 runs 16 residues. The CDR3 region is CASSPTWGGGANVLTF. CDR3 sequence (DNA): TGTGCCAGCAGCCCAACCTGGGGGGGTGGGGCCAACGTCCTGACTTTC.

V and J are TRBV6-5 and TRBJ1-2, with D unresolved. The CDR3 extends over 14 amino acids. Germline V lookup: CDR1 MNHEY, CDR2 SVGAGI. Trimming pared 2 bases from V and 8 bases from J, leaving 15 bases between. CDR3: CASSYDPSSRGYTF. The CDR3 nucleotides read TGTGCCAGCAGTTACGATCCGAGCAGCAGGGGCTACACCTTC.

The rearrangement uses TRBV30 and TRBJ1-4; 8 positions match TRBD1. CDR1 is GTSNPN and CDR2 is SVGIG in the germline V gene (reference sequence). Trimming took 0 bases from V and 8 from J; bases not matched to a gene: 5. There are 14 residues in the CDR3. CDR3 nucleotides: TGTGCCTGGAGTGTACAGGGGGTTAGGGAAAAACTGTTTTTT. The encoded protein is CAWSVQGVREKLFF.

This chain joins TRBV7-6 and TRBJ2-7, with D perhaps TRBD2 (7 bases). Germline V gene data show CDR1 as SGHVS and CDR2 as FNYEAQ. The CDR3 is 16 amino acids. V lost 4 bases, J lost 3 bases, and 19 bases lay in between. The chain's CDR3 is CASSSGPAGAYYEQYF. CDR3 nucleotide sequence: TGTGCCAGCAGCTCCGGTCCCGCGGGGGCCTACTACGAGCAGTACTTC.

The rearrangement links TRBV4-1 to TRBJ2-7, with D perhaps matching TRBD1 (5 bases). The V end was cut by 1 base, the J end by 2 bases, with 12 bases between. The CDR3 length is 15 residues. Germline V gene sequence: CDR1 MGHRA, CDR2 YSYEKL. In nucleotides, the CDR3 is TGCGCCAGCAGCCAAGGGGTGACAGCCGCCTACGAGCAGTACTTC. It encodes CASSQGVTAAYEQYF.

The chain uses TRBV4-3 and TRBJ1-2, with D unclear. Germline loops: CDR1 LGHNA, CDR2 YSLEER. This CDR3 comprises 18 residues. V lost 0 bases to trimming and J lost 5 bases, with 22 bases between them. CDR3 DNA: TGCGCCAGCAGCCAAGAACTACTAGTCGGTGGTCCGTCGTATGGCTACACCTTC. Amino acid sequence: CASSQELLVGGPSYGYTF.

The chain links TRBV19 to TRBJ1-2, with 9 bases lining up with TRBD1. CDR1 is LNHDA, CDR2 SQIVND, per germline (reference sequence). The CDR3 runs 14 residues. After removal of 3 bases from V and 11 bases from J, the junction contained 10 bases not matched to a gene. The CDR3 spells CASSIGRTGDHYTF. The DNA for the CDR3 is TGTGCCAGTAGTATCGGCCGGACAGGGGACCATTACACCTTC.

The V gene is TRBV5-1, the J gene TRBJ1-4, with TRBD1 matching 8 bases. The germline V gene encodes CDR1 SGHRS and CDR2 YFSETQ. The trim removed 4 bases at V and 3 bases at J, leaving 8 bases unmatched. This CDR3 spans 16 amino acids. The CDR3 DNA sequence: TGCGCCAGCAGCCTTGGTGGACAGGGTCCTAATGAAAAACTGTTTTTT. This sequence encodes CASSLGGQGPNEKLFF.

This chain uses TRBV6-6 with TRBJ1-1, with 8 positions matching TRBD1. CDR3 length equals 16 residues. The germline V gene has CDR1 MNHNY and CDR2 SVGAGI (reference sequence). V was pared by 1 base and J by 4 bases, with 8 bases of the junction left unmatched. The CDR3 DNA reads TGTGCCAGCAGTTACTTCCCCCGACAGGGGCTCACTGAAGCTTTCTTT. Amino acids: CASSYFPRQGLTEAFF.

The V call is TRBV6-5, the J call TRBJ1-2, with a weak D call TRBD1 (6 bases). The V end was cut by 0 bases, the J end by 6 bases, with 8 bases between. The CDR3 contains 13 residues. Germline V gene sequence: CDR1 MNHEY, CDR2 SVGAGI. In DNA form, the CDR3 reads TGTGCCAGCAGTTACTCTGCAGGGGATGGCTACACCTTC. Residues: CASSYSAGDGYTF.

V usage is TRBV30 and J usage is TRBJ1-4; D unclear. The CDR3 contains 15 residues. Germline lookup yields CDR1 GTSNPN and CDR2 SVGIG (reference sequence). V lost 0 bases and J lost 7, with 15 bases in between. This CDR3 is CAWSVGHSRGEKLFF. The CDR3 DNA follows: TGTGCCTGGAGTGTAGGTCATTCCCGAGGTGAAAAACTGTTTTTT.

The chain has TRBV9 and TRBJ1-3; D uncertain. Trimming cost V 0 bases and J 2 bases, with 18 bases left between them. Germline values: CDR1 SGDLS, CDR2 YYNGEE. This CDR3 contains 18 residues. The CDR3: CASSVGQQIYKAGNTIYF. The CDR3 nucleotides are TGTGCCAGCAGCGTAGGCCAACAGATTTATAAGGCTGGAAACACCATATATTTT.

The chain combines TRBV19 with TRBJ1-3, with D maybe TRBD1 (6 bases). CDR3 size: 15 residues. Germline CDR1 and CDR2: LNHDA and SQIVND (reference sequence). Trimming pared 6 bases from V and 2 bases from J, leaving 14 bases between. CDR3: CASRQGIGAGNTIYF. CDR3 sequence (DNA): TGTGCCAGTAGGCAGGGGATTGGAGCTGGAAACACCATATATTTT.

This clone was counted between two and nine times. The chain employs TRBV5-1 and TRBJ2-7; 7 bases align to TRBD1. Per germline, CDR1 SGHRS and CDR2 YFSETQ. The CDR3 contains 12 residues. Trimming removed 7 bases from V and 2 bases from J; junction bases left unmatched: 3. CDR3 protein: CASGDRTYEQYF. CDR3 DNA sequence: TGCGCCAGCGGGGACAGAACCTACGAGCAGTACTTC.